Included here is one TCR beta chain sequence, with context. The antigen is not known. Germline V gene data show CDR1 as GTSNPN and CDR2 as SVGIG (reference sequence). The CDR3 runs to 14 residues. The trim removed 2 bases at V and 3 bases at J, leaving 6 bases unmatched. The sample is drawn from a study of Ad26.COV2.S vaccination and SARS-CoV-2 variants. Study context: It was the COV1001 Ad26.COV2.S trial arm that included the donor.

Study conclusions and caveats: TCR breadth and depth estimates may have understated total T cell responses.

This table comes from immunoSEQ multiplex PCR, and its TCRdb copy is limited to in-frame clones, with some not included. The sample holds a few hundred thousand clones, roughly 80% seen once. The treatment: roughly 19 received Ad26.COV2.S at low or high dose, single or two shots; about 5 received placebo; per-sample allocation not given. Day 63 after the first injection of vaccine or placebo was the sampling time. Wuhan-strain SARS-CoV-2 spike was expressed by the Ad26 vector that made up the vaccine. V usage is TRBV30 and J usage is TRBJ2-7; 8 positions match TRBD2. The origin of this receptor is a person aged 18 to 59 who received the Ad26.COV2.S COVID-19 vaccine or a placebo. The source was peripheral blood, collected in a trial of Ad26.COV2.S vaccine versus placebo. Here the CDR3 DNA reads TGTGCCTGGAGTAATAGCGGGAACCGCTACGAGCAGTACTTC. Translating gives CAWSNSGNRYEQYF.